A selection of T cell receptor beta chains follows, all from one sample in a study of blood T cell repertoires in COVID-19. Sequencing used immunoSEQ multiplex PCR; TCRdb keeps in-frame clones, though not all of them. Here the sample spans about 210,000 clones, roughly 85% being singletons. Sequenced sample: peripheral blood. The origin of the receptors is a woman in her 70s with COVID-19, enrolled during active disease. Both conserved end residues are part of each CDR3. Each record gives: V gene, J gene, D gene, CDR3 length, clone size, CDR3 DNA, CDR3 protein. A D gene is named only where the DNA matches it firmly. Part of the rows lack a size; the others show once, few, many or a class for expanded clones.

V: TRBV3-1/TRBV3-2
J: TRBJ1-1
D: TRBD1
length: 20
size: -
DNA: TGTGCCAGCAGCCAACCGCGAAGAGGACAGGGGAAACTGTTGAACACTGAAGCTTTCTTT
CDR3: CASSQPRRGQGKLLNTEAFF

V: TRBV19
J: TRBJ1-5
D: TRBD1
length: 19
size: many
DNA: TGTGCCAGTAGGCCGGGCGGGACAGTATCTCTTACGCAATCATTGCCCCAGCATTTT
CDR3: CASRPGGTVSLTQSLPQHF

V: TRBV12-3/TRBV12-4
J: TRBJ1-6
D: -
length: 13
size: -
DNA: TGTGCCAGCAGCGCGTCAGGCGGGGGAGCCCTCCACTTT
CDR3: CASSASGGGALHF

V: TRBV12-3/TRBV12-4
J: TRBJ1-5
D: -
length: 13
size: -
DNA: TGTGCCAGCAGTTTAGACGGGGTTCAGCCCCAGCATTTT
CDR3: CASSLDGVQPQHF

V: TRBV29-1
J: TRBJ1-1
D: -
length: 12
size: -
DNA: TGCAGCGCGTCTGAGGCGAACACTGAAGCTTTCTTT
CDR3: CSASEANTEAFF

V: TRBV7-9
J: TRBJ1-2
D: -
length: 15
size: -
DNA: TGTGCCAGCAGCCCATCAAATTCGGGGGGCTATGGCTACACCTTC
CDR3: CASSPSNSGGYGYTF

V: TRBV4-1
J: TRBJ2-7
D: TRBD2
length: 15
size: -
DNA: TGCGCCAGCAGCCAAGAAGCGGGGGGGCTCCCCGAGCAGTACTTC
CDR3: CASSQEAGGLPEQYF

V: TRBV19
J: TRBJ2-7
D: -
length: 12
size: -
DNA: TGTGCCAGTAGTCAGGGTCCCCACGAGCAGTACTTC
CDR3: CASSQGPHEQYF

V: TRBV15
J: TRBJ1-5
D: -
length: 14
size: -
DNA: TGTGCCACCAGCCCAGAGGCCGACAATCAGCCCCAGCATTTT
CDR3: CATSPEADNQPQHF

V: TRBV19
J: TRBJ1-2
D: TRBD1
length: 15
size: once
DNA: TGTGCCTCCGTTTCCGGGACAGAAACTAACTATGGCTACACCTTC
CDR3: CASVSGTETNYGYTF

V: TRBV3-1/TRBV3-2
J: TRBJ1-1
D: -
length: 15
size: -
DNA: TGTGCCAGCAGCCTTCAGGGGCCCGGGGACACTGAAGCTTTCTTT
CDR3: CASSLQGPGDTEAFF

V: TRBV14
J: TRBJ2-1
D: -
length: 15
size: -
DNA: TGTGCCAGCAGCCAACGGGGAAGCTCCTACAATGAGCAGTTCTTC
CDR3: CASSQRGSSYNEQFF

V: TRBV29-1
J: TRBJ2-1
D: TRBD1
length: 14
size: -
DNA: TGCAGCGTCGAGCGGGACAGGGAAACCAATGAGCAGTTCTTC
CDR3: CSVERDRETNEQFF

V: TRBV24-1
J: TRBJ2-6
D: -
length: 17
size: -
DNA: TGTGCCACCAGTGATCCGACAGGTCCGATAGGGGCCAACGTCCTGACTTTC
CDR3: CATSDPTGPIGANVLTF

V: TRBV11-3
J: TRBJ2-2
D: TRBD1
length: 14
size: -
DNA: TGTGCCAGCAGCCGCTCCGGGACAGCCGGGGAGCTGTTTTTT
CDR3: CASSRSGTAGELFF

V: TRBV29-1
J: TRBJ2-1
D: TRBD1
length: 12
size: -
DNA: TGCAGCGTCGGGACAGGGGTTGGGGAGCAGTTCTTC
CDR3: CSVGTGVGEQFF

V: TRBV11-3
J: TRBJ2-3
D: TRBD2
length: 18
size: -
DNA: TGTGCCAGCAGCTTAAGGACTAGCGGAACCACTAGCACAGATACGCAGTATTTT
CDR3: CASSLRTSGTTSTDTQYF

V: TRBV15
J: TRBJ2-1
D: TRBD2
length: 16
size: -
DNA: TGTGCCACCAGCAGCCGGGGCGGGGGAGAAAACAATGAGCAGTTCTTC
CDR3: CATSSRGGGENNEQFF

V: TRBV30
J: TRBJ2-7
D: TRBD1
length: 13
size: few
DNA: TGTGCCTGGTCTCCGGGACAGGGGTACGAGCAGTACTTC
CDR3: CAWSPGQGYEQYF

V: TRBV4-3
J: TRBJ2-1
D: -
length: 15
size: few
DNA: TGCGCCAGCAGCTCTATGACGGACTCTTACAATGAGCAGTTCTTC
CDR3: CASSSMTDSYNEQFF

V: TRBV28
J: TRBJ1-1
D: TRBD1
length: 15
size: -
DNA: TGTGCCAGCAATTGGGGACAGGGGATTCCCACTGAAGCTTTCTTT
CDR3: CASNWGQGIPTEAFF

V: TRBV7-2
J: TRBJ1-1
D: TRBD1
length: 13
size: -
DNA: TGTGCCAGCAGGCCTAGGGGGCCTTGGAGGACTTTCTTT
CDR3: CASRPRGPWRTFF

V: TRBV21-1
J: TRBJ1-2
D: -
length: 11
size: -
DNA: TGTGCCAGACAGGGGAAGGATGGCTACACCTTC
CDR3: CARQGKDGYTF

V: TRBV5-1
J: TRBJ2-3
D: TRBD2
length: 17
size: -
DNA: TGCGCCAGCAGCTGGACCGGGACTAGCGGGGGGACAGATACGCAGTATTTT
CDR3: CASSWTGTSGGTDTQYF

V: TRBV11-3
J: TRBJ2-5
D: -
length: 13
size: -
DNA: TGTGCCAGCAGCCGAACTAGAGTGGAGACCCAGTACTTC
CDR3: CASSRTRVETQYF

V: TRBV5-8
J: TRBJ2-1
D: TRBD2
length: 14
size: -
DNA: TGTGCCAGCACCTCGACTAGCGGGAAATATGAGCAGTTCTTC
CDR3: CASTSTSGKYEQFF

V: TRBV6-5
J: TRBJ1-2
D: -
length: 16
size: -
DNA: TGTGCCAGCAGTTACTCGTCAATAGGGGAAGCCTTACGCTACACCTTC
CDR3: CASSYSSIGEALRYTF

V: TRBV4-2
J: TRBJ1-3
D: -
length: 14
size: -
DNA: TGTGCCAGCAGCCAAGGGAGTAGGGGGAACACCATATATTTT
CDR3: CASSQGSRGNTIYF

V: TRBV19
J: TRBJ2-5
D: TRBD2
length: 14
size: -
DNA: TGTGCCAGTTCATCCTTAGCGGGAAGGGAGACCCAGTACTTC
CDR3: CASSSLAGRETQYF

V: TRBV19
J: TRBJ2-2
D: TRBD1
length: 18
size: -
DNA: TGTGCCAGTAGTACCCGACAGGGGGCGCCCCGTGGCACCGGGGAGCTGTTTTTT
CDR3: CASSTRQGAPRGTGELFF

V: TRBV27
J: TRBJ1-1
D: TRBD1
length: 16
size: -
DNA: TGTGCCAGCAGTGGATCAGGGACAGGGGGCAACACTGAAGCTTTCTTT
CDR3: CASSGSGTGGNTEAFF

V: TRBV12-3/TRBV12-4
J: TRBJ1-2
D: TRBD1
length: 13
size: -
DNA: TGTGCCAGCACCCCGACAGGGCACTATGGCTACACCTTC
CDR3: CASTPTGHYGYTF

V: TRBV6-5
J: TRBJ2-3
D: -
length: 15
size: -
DNA: TGTGCCAGCAGTTTTCGAAGGACTGGCACAGATACGCAGTATTTT
CDR3: CASSFRRTGTDTQYF

V: TRBV24-1
J: TRBJ2-2
D: -
length: 15
size: few
DNA: TGTGCCACCAGTGATTTGAGCAGGGCCACCGGGGAGCTGTTTTTT
CDR3: CATSDLSRATGELFF

V: TRBV6-2/TRBV6-3
J: TRBJ2-5
D: TRBD2
length: 16
size: -
DNA: TGTGCCAGCAGTCTTAGCGGGGGGCCGTACCAAGAGACCCAGTACTTC
CDR3: CASSLSGGPYQETQYF

V: TRBV12-5
J: TRBJ1-2
D: -
length: 14
size: -
DNA: TGTGCTAGTGGTTTGGGACAGGTAAACTATGGCTACACCTTC
CDR3: CASGLGQVNYGYTF

V: TRBV19
J: TRBJ1-6
D: TRBD1
length: 16
size: -
DNA: TGTGCCAGTAGTATTTCCAGGGGACAGGGAAGATCACCCCTCCACTTT
CDR3: CASSISRGQGRSPLHF

V: TRBV6-2/TRBV6-3
J: TRBJ1-5
D: -
length: 12
size: once
DNA: TGTGCCAGCAGTTCTACAACACAGGCCCAGCATTTT
CDR3: CASSSTTQAQHF

V: TRBV30
J: TRBJ2-2
D: -
length: 10
size: -
DNA: TGTGCCTGGAGCGTCGGGGAGCTGTTTTTT
CDR3: CAWSVGELFF

V: TRBV29-1
J: TRBJ1-5
D: -
length: 13
size: -
DNA: TGCAGCGTTGTTCAGGGGCCCAATCAGCCCCAGCATTTT
CDR3: CSVVQGPNQPQHF

V: TRBV6-1
J: TRBJ2-7
D: TRBD1
length: 13
size: -
DNA: TGTGCCAGCAGCAGGGACAGAGCAAGCGAGCAGTACTTC
CDR3: CASSRDRASEQYF

V: TRBV7-2
J: TRBJ2-5
D: -
length: 14
size: -
DNA: TGTGCCAGCAGCTTTGCCGGGGGACAAGAGACCCAGTACTTC
CDR3: CASSFAGGQETQYF

V: TRBV10-3
J: TRBJ1-2
D: TRBD1
length: 15
size: -
DNA: TGTGCCATCAGTGATAGACAGGGTACTAACTATGGCTACACCTTC
CDR3: CAISDRQGTNYGYTF

V: TRBV12-3/TRBV12-4
J: TRBJ1-1
D: -
length: 12
size: -
DNA: TGTGCCAGCAGTATAGGGCAGAATGAAGCTTTCTTT
CDR3: CASSIGQNEAFF

V: TRBV6-5
J: TRBJ1-2
D: -
length: 13
size: -
DNA: TGTGCCAGCCAGGGAAATCCTAACTATGGCTACACCTTC
CDR3: CASQGNPNYGYTF

V: TRBV25-1
J: TRBJ1-4
D: TRBD1
length: 17
size: few
DNA: TGTGCCAGCAGGAGCAGAGGACAGGGCGCAACTAATGAAAAACTGTTTTTT
CDR3: CASRSRGQGATNEKLFF

V: TRBV19
J: TRBJ2-3
D: -
length: 14
size: -
DNA: TGTGCCAGTAGTAGGCAGGGCCGGACAGATACGCAGTATTTT
CDR3: CASSRQGRTDTQYF

V: TRBV15
J: TRBJ1-5
D: -
length: 15
size: -
DNA: TGTGCCACCAGCAGAGAGAAGACAGTCGGCCAGCCCCAGCATTTT
CDR3: CATSREKTVGQPQHF

V: TRBV19
J: TRBJ1-5
D: TRBD1
length: 16
size: -
DNA: TGTGCCAGTAGTGGCGGACAGGGGAGAGGCAATCAGCCCCAGCATTTT
CDR3: CASSGGQGRGNQPQHF

V: TRBV2
J: TRBJ2-1
D: TRBD1
length: 15
size: -
DNA: TGTGCCAGCAGTCCGGACAGGGCCCAATACAATGAGCAGTTCTTC
CDR3: CASSPDRAQYNEQFF

V: TRBV10-3
J: TRBJ1-3
D: -
length: 15
size: once
DNA: TGTGCCATAAGCCCGGACGCGGGCTCTGGAAACACCATATATTTT
CDR3: CAISPDAGSGNTIYF

V: TRBV11-1
J: TRBJ1-1
D: -
length: 13
size: -
DNA: TGTGCCAGCAGCTCGACAGTGAACACTGAAGCTTTCTTT
CDR3: CASSSTVNTEAFF

V: TRBV29-1
J: TRBJ2-2
D: -
length: 11
size: -
DNA: TGCAGCGTTCTTTCCACCGGGGAGCTGTTTTTT
CDR3: CSVLSTGELFF